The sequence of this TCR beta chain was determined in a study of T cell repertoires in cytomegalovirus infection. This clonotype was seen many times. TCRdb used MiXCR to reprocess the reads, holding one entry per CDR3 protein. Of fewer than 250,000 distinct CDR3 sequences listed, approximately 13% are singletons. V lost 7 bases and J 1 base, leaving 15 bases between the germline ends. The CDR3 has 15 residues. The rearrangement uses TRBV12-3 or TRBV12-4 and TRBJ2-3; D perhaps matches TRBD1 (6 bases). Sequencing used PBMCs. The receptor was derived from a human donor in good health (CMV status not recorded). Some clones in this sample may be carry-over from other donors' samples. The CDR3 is CASIPDSRRTDTQYF. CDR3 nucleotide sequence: TGTGCCAGCATTCCGGACAGTCGTCGCACAGATACGCAGTATTTT.